The 21 T cell receptor beta chains below all came from one sample that was sequenced in a study of a mutant IDH1 vaccine in newly diagnosed glioma. TCRdb keeps only in-frame clones here, not all; method: immunoSEQ multiplex PCR. Here the sample spans 55,000 or so clones, roughly 80% being singletons. Time point indicated: week 23, last vaccination. Doses of 300 ug of mutant IDH1 20-mer peptide were given with topical imiquimod. Their antigens are not known. This material consisted of PBMCs, taken from a glioma patient whose treatment included an IDH1 peptide vaccine. The receptors were gathered from a man aged 40-50 years with glioma.

The chain links TRBV4-1 to TRBJ1-1; a possible D gene is TRBD1 (6 bases). This CDR3 comprises 16 residues. Trimming left V 1 base short and J 4 bases short, with 16 bases between. Germline V gives CDR1 MGHRA, CDR2 YSYEKL. The CDR3 DNA is TGCGCCAGCAGCCAAGGTACGGGGGCCTGGGGCACTGAAGCTTTCTTT. It encodes CASSQGTGAWGTEAFF.

The V gene is TRBV15, the J gene TRBJ1-1; D gene ambiguous. Trimming pared 0 bases from V and 5 bases from J, leaving 7 bases between. The CDR3 covers 13 residues. Germline V gene data show CDR1 as LNHNV and CDR2 as YYDKDF (reference sequence). CDR3: CATSRDDSTEAFF. The CDR3 nucleotides are TGTGCCACCAGCAGAGATGACTCAACTGAAGCTTTCTTT.

This chain joins TRBV6-5 and TRBJ1-1; TRBD1 might be the D (6 bases). Germline CDR1 and CDR2: MNHEY and SVGAGI. The CDR3 has 13 amino acids. V was cut by 6 bases and J by 1 base, with 9 bases left in between. The DNA of the CDR3 is TGTGCCAGCAGACCGACAGGGAACACTGAAGCTTTCTTT. This gives the protein CASRPTGNTEAFF.

The V gene is TRBV18, the J gene TRBJ2-1; D unclear. Trimming removed 3 bases from V and 8 bases from J, with 17 bases in between. The CDR3 covers 15 residues. CDR1 is KGHSH and CDR2 is LQKENI in the germline V gene. The CDR3 DNA reads TGTGCCAGCTCACCCAGGAGCCCCTTTCTCCATGAGCAGTTCTTC. This translates into CASSPRSPFLHEQFF.

This chain links TRBV4-1 with TRBJ2-7; the D is unclear. This CDR3 is 13 amino acids long. In germline, CDR1 is MGHRA, CDR2 YSYEKL. Trimming shortened V by 0 bases and J by 7 bases, and 10 bases separated the two germline ends. CDR3 bases: TGCGCCAGCAGCCAAGATCGGGTCCTGGAGCAGTACTTC. The encoded protein is CASSQDRVLEQYF.

V is TRBV19 and J is TRBJ1-6, with a weak D call TRBD1 (5 bases). The CDR3 has 14 amino acids. V was clipped by 6 bases and J by 10 bases, with 16 bases between them. Germline V gives CDR1 LNHDA, CDR2 SQIVND (reference sequence). The CDR3 DNA reads TGTGCCAGTAGAACACCGGGACCAGTATCACCCCTCCACTTT. Translated, it gives CASRTPGPVSPLHF.

V gene TRBV5-1 combines with J gene TRBJ2-7, with 8 bases lining up with TRBD1. V trimming: 2 bases; J trimming: 3 bases; junction bases outside the gene matches: 7. This CDR3 spans 15 amino acids. Germline loops: CDR1 SGHRS, CDR2 YFSETQ. This chain's CDR3 is CASSFFSGTGYEQYF. The CDR3 coding sequence is TGCGCCAGCAGCTTTTTTTCCGGGACAGGCTACGAGCAGTACTTC.

This clone was counted a few times. V usage is TRBV5-5 and J usage is TRBJ2-7; possibly TRBD1 for D (6 bases). Germline CDR1 is SGHKS and CDR2 is YYEKEE (reference sequence). The CDR3 runs 13 residues. The ends were cut back, 5 bases at V and 5 bases at J, with 14 bases in the middle. The CDR3: CASSVPGQDEQYF. The CDR3 DNA reads as TGTGCCAGCAGTGTTCCGGGACAAGACGAGCAGTACTTC. Using reference TRBV5-5 and TRBJ2-7 for the parts outside the CDR3, the full variable domain is DAGVTQSPTHLIKTRGQQVTLRCSPISGHKSVSWYQQVLGQGPQFIFQYYEKEERGRGNFPDRFSARQFPNYSSELNVNALLLGDSALYLCASSVPGQDEQYFGPGTRLTVT.

This chain uses TRBV18 with TRBJ1-2; 10 nucleotides match TRBD1. Per germline, CDR1 KGHSH and CDR2 LQKENI. The trim removed 5 bases at V and 4 bases at J, leaving 7 bases unmatched. The CDR3 totals 15 residues. The CDR3 protein is CASSADRGRGYGYTF. The CDR3 DNA sequence: TGTGCCAGCTCAGCCGACAGGGGGCGCGGCTATGGCTACACCTTC. Full variable domain (remainder filled in from reference TRBV18 and TRBJ1-2): NAGVMQNPRHLVRRRGQEARLRCSPMKGHSHVYWYRQLPEEGLKFMVYLQKENIIDESGMPKERFSAEFPKEGPSILRIQQVVRGDSAAYFCASSADRGRGYGYTFGSGTRLTVV.

This clone has ten or more counts. The V and J genes are TRBV1 and TRBJ2-7; no DNA check was done on the table's D call, TRBD2. TRBV1 is a listed pseudogene. This CDR3 is 13 amino acids long. The CDR3 is CTSSQDPILEQYF. CDR3 DNA: TGCACCAGCAGCCAAGATCCGATACTCGAGCAGTACTTC.

The chain links TRBV7-6 to TRBJ2-1, with 10 positions matching TRBD2. The V gene's germline CDR1 is SGHVS and CDR2 FNYEAQ. After removal of 2 bases from V and 9 bases from J, the junction contained 4 bases not matched to a gene. This CDR3 spans 14 amino acids. The DNA of the CDR3 is TGTGCCAGCAGCTTAAGCGGGGGGGCCCGTGAGCAGTTCTTC. Translation: CASSLSGGAREQFF.

V and J are TRBV7-9 and TRBJ2-2; 8 nucleotides align to TRBD2. V gave up 7 bases and J gave up 5 bases; unmatched junction bases: 3. The CDR3 length is 13 residues. The germline CDR1 and CDR2 sequences are SEHNR and FQNEAQ (reference sequence). The chain's CDR3 is CASTGGRTGELFF. Written as DNA, the CDR3 is TGTGCCAGCACGGGGGGGCGTACCGGGGAGCTGTTTTTT.

The chain recombines TRBV6-5 with TRBJ2-5; D is perhaps TRBD1 (5 bases). There are 13 residues in the CDR3. The V end lost 6 bases, the J end lost 1 base, and 9 bases lay between the germline ends. Germline V gene lookup returns CDR1 MNHEY and CDR2 SVGAGI. The CDR3 loop is CASSRTIQETQYF. The DNA for the CDR3 is TGTGCCAGCAGCCGGACAATCCAAGAGACCCAGTACTTC.

This chain connects TRBV5-1 to TRBJ1-2, with 8 nucleotides matching TRBD1. The CDR3 length is 15 residues. Trimming at V came to 0 bases and at J to 7 bases, leaving 8 bases not matched to a gene. Germline V lookup: CDR1 SGHRS, CDR2 YFSETQ. The CDR3 sequence is CASSLGDRPKSGYTF. For the CDR3, the DNA is TGCGCCAGCAGCTTGGGGGACAGGCCCAAGAGTGGCTACACCTTC.

The chain uses TRBV2 and TRBJ1-5, with D possibly TRBD1 on 5 matching bases. The CDR3 extends over 15 amino acids. Trimming removed 4 bases from V and 1 base from J, with 11 bases in between. CDR1 and CDR2 (germline): SNHLY, FYNNEI. The CDR3 is CASSGGIGSNQPQHF. CDR3 sequence (DNA): TGTGCCAGCAGTGGGGGGATTGGGAGCAATCAGCCCCAGCATTTT.

The chain is built from TRBV2 and TRBJ2-6; TRBD1 matches 7 bases. The germline V gene encodes CDR1 SNHLY and CDR2 FYNNEI. Trimming took 6 bases from V and 0 from J; bases not matched to a gene: 5. CDR3 length: 16 residues. In DNA, the CDR3 is TGTGCCAGCAGGGGACAGACCGGCTCTGGGGCCAACGTCCTGACTTTC. Its protein product is CASRGQTGSGANVLTF.

The CDR3 nucleotides read TGTGCCAGCAGCCCGGGACTAGTCAACACCGGGGAGCTGTTTTTT. Translating it yields CASSPGLVNTGELFF. V gene TRBV7-8 combines with J gene TRBJ2-2, with 8 bases identical to TRBD2. After removal of 5 bases from V and 2 bases from J, the junction contained 4 bases not matched to a gene. CDR1 is SGHVS and CDR2 is FQNEAQ in the germline V gene. The CDR3 is 15 residues long.

This chain connects TRBV2 to TRBJ1-6; the match to TRBD1 covers 8 bases. Germline CDR1 SNHLY, CDR2 FYNNEI. The CDR3 sequence is 14 residues long. The V gene end was trimmed by 6 bases and the J gene end by 6 bases; junction bases not matched to a gene: 4. DNA of the CDR3: TGTGCCAGCAGAAGACAGGGGACTAATTCACCCCTCCACTTT. Encoded protein: CASRRQGTNSPLHF.

The gene calls are TRBV7-9 and TRBJ2-5; maybe TRBD2 (5 bases). V dropped 2 bases and J dropped 6 bases, with 19 bases sitting between them. Germline-derived CDR1 and CDR2 are SEHNR and FQNEAQ (reference sequence). This CDR3 spans 16 amino acids. DNA for the CDR3: TGTGCCAGCAGCTTATTAGCGAGCGGCCGTGGAAAGACCCAGTACTTC. Translation: CASSLLASGRGKTQYF.

V and J are TRBV19 and TRBJ2-3, with TRBD2 as a possible D gene (6 bases). The germline CDR1 and CDR2 sequences are LNHDA and SQIVND (reference sequence). This CDR3 contains 12 residues. The V gene lost 11 bases and the J gene lost 2 bases, with 11 bases spanning the gap. CDR3 sequence (DNA): TGTGCCGCGGGCGGGGACACAGATACGCAGTATTTT. It codes for CAAGGDTDTQYF. The whole variable domain, filled in from reference TRBV19 and TRBJ2-3, reads DGGITQSPKYLFRKEGQNVTLSCEQNLNHDAMYWYRQDPGQGLRLIYYSQIVNDFQKGDIAEGYSVSREKKESFPLTVTSAQKNPTAFYLCAAGGDTDTQYFGPGTRLTVL.

This chain joins TRBV29-1 and TRBJ2-5, with D hard to call. Trimming removed 5 bases from V and 5 bases from J, with 15 bases in between. The germline V gene has CDR1 SQVTM and CDR2 ANQGSEA. This CDR3 has 13 amino acids. CDR3 DNA sequence: TGCAGCGTTTCGTATGGCCCAGTGGAGACCCAGTACTTC. Encoded protein: CSVSYGPVETQYF.